The 21 T cell receptor beta chains below come from one sample, sequenced in a study of blood T cells in healthy people across ages. The use of a sample-barcoded 5' primer and a J-beta primer mix characterized a second PCR of about 6 to 12 cycles. Each CDR3 protein gets one entry after TCRdb re-called the 5' RACE reads with MiXCR. The data hold 750,000 to 950,000 distinct CDR3 sequences, with 25% to 30% observed a single time. These data also formed part of another study, on T cells of mothers and their children.

Sequencing was carried out using blood. These receptors were obtained from a woman in her forties in good health.

This clonotype showed up just a few times. This rearrangement joins TRBV20-1 to TRBJ2-5, with D perhaps matching TRBD1 (6 bases). CDR3 length: 13 amino acids. Germline V CDR1 and CDR2: DFQATT, SNEGSKA (reference sequence). CDR3 loop: CSAASAGAGIRYF. Here the CDR3 DNA reads TGCAGCGCCGCATCCGCAGGGGCGGGTATCAGGTACTTC.

The chain carries TRBV29-1 and TRBJ2-3; no firm D call. Trimming stripped 4 bases from V and 3 bases from J, with 14 bases between. CDR3 length: 14 amino acids. Germline assignment: CDR1 SQVTM and CDR2 ANQGSEA. The CDR3 sequence is CSVGAGRSTDTQYF. CDR3 coding DNA: TGCAGCGTTGGCGCAGGACGAAGTACAGATACGCAGTATTTT.

The chain has TRBV27 and TRBJ2-1; D tentatively fits TRBD1 or TRBD2 (5 bases each). The CDR3 is 15 amino acids. The V gene lost 2 bases and the J gene lost 4 bases, with 12 bases spanning the gap. Germline V lookup: CDR1 MNHEY, CDR2 SMNVEV (reference sequence). The CDR3 DNA reads as TGTGCCAGCAGTTTAGGGCCGGGGCCATACAATGAGCAGTTCTTC. Protein: CASSLGPGPYNEQFF.

The rearrangement links TRBV12-1 to TRBJ1-4; TRBD1, the D gene given by the table, was not confirmed from the DNA. TRBV12-1 is an annotated pseudogene. This CDR3 has 14 amino acids. The CDR3 here is CASSFERQGEKLFF. The DNA for the CDR3 is TGTGCCAGCAGCTTTGAGCGACAGGGGGAAAAACTGTTTTTT.

This clonotype has at least ten counts. This chain connects TRBV20-1 to TRBJ2-1, with 13 bases matching TRBD2. Germline CDR1 reads DFQATT; CDR2 reads SNEGSKA (reference sequence). The J segment lost 7 bases and the V segment lost 0 bases, leaving 9 bases of the junction unmatched. The length of the CDR3 is 17 residues. The CDR3 reads CSARDGRTSGGENEQFF. The CDR3 DNA reads TGCAGTGCTAGAGATGGTCGGACTAGCGGGGGTGAAAATGAGCAGTTCTTC.

This clonotype was seen at least ten times. The V and J genes are TRBV5-1 and TRBJ2-3; TRBD2 is a possible D gene (6 bases). The germline V and J ends were trimmed by 4 bases and 6 bases, with 15 bases remaining between them. Germline V lookup: CDR1 SGHRS, CDR2 YFSETQ. The CDR3 has 14 residues. This CDR3 reads CASSLGLPGDTQYF. In DNA form, the CDR3 reads TGCGCCAGCAGCCTGGGACTGCCCGGGGATACGCAGTATTTT.

V usage is TRBV7-3 and J usage is TRBJ1-2; no definite D call. Trimming left V 0 bases short and J 7 bases short, with 9 bases between. Germline CDR1 and CDR2: SGHTA and FQGTGA. CDR3 length: 13 amino acids. The CDR3 coding sequence is TGTGCCAGCAGCTTAACGTGGCAGGTTGGCTACACCTTC. This translates into CASSLTWQVGYTF.

This clonotype showed up many times. The V and J genes are TRBV6-5 and TRBJ2-1; D unresolved. The germline gives CDR1 MNHEY, CDR2 SVGAGI. The CDR3 runs 14 residues. V was cut by 1 base and J by 6 bases, with 10 bases left in between. The CDR3: CASSYFQSSNEQFF. DNA of the CDR3: TGTGCCAGCAGTTACTTCCAGTCGAGCAATGAGCAGTTCTTC.

This clonotype was seen at least ten times. The CDR3 DNA sequence: TGCAGCGTTGTCCTGGCGGGGGGCAGCTCCTACGAGCAGTACTTC. It encodes CSVVLAGGSSYEQYF. V usage is TRBV29-1 and J usage is TRBJ2-7, with 8 bases that match TRBD2. The CDR3 has 15 residues. V lost 4 bases to trimming and J lost 0 bases; unmatched junction nucleotides: 8. CDR1 SQVTM and CDR2 ANQGSEA come from the germline V gene.

Note on this clonotype: The junction departs from the called germline gene at one end, perhaps through a read error. V gene TRBV12-3 or TRBV12-4 combines with J gene TRBJ2-3, with 7 positions matching TRBD1. This CDR3 region has 13 residues. Written as DNA, the CDR3 is TGTGCCAACAGTAGGGGGCGCGCAGATACGCAGTATTTT. It translates to CANSRGRADTQYF.

V and J are TRBV28 and TRBJ1-5, with 7 bases lining up with TRBD1. V shed 6 bases and J 5 bases; nucleotides not matched to a gene: 4. This CDR3 is 13 amino acids long. CDR1 is MDHEN, CDR2 SYDVKM, per germline. The CDR3 loop reads CASRVRGYQPQHF. CDR3 sequence (DNA): TGTGCCAGCAGGGTCAGGGGGTATCAGCCCCAGCATTTT.

This clonotype appeared a few times. This chain uses TRBV28 with TRBJ2-7, with TRBD1 as a possible D gene (5 bases). Per germline, CDR1 MDHEN and CDR2 SYDVKM. The CDR3 contains 14 residues. V shed 5 bases and J shed 4 bases, with 15 bases lying between them. The CDR3 protein is CASSGWRQRYEQYF. The CDR3 nucleotides are TGTGCCAGCAGTGGCTGGAGACAGAGATACGAGCAGTACTTC.

This clonotype has ten or more counts. The CDR3 bases are TGTGCCAGCAGTTACTCGAACAGATTCTACTACACCTTC. Residues: CASSYSNRFYYTF. The rearrangement joins TRBV6-6 to TRBJ1-2; D gene uncertain. The ends were cut back, 0 bases at V and 10 bases at J, with 12 bases in the middle. The germline V gene has CDR1 MNHNY and CDR2 SVGAGI (reference sequence). The CDR3 consists of 13 residues.

Comments on this clonotype: A much larger clone differs by one base, so this may be a read error. The genes are TRBV29-1 and TRBJ2-5, with a weak D call TRBD1 (6 bases). Germline-derived CDR1 and CDR2 are SQVTM and ANQGSEA. CDR3 length equals 11 residues. V lost 5 bases and J lost 7, with 11 bases in between. This CDR3 reads CSVHRAGTQYF. In DNA form, the CDR3 reads TGCAGCGTTCACAGGGCCGGGACCCAGTACTTC.

V is TRBV5-6 and J is TRBJ2-1; no clear D. There are 18 residues in the CDR3. V was shortened by 3 bases and J by 0 bases, with 19 bases between the two germline ends. The germline CDR1 and CDR2 sequences are SGHDT and YYEEEE. CDR3 bases: TGTGCCAGCAGCTCGTCCCAATGGCGGCAGAGCTCCTACAATGAGCAGTTCTTC. This gives the protein CASSSSQWRQSSYNEQFF.

This clonotype was counted between two and nine times. The chain has TRBV7-6 and TRBJ1-4, with TRBD1 matching 10 bases. This CDR3 is built from 15 residues. J lost 7 bases, V lost 1 base, and 3 bases had no gene match. CDR1 is SGHVS and CDR2 is FNYEAQ in the germline V gene. CDR3 region: CASSLETGGTEKLFF. The DNA of the CDR3 is TGTGCCAGCAGCTTAGAGACAGGGGGCACTGAAAAACTGTTTTTT. Supplemented by reference TRBV7-6 and TRBJ1-4, the full variable domain reads GAGVSQSPRYKVTKRGQDVALRCDPISGHVSLYWYRQALGQGPEFLTYFNYEAQQDKSGLPNDRFSAERPEGSISTLTIQRTEQRDSAMYRCASSLETGGTEKLFFGSGTQLSVL.

This clonotype occurred many times. V is TRBV7-2 and J is TRBJ1-2, with 9 positions matching TRBD1. Trimming took 4 bases from V and 11 from J; bases not matched to a gene: 5. CDR1 SGHTA and CDR2 FQGNSA come from the germline V gene. This CDR3 is built from 12 residues. CDR3 in amino acids: CASSSGQGKYTF. The CDR3 region has the DNA TGTGCCAGCAGCTCGGGACAGGGAAAGTACACCTTC.

The rearrangement links TRBV6-1 to TRBJ1-1, with no clear D. CDR1 MNHNS and CDR2 SASEGT come from the germline V gene. V dropped 1 base and J dropped 11 bases, with 11 bases sitting between them. The CDR3 is 12 amino acids. The CDR3 loop reads CASSEGNQVAFF. CDR3 nucleotides: TGTGCCAGCAGTGAAGGTAATCAAGTGGCTTTCTTT.

To note about this clonotype: The germline gene is not matched at one end of the junction; a read error may be the cause. The gene calls are TRBV7-2 and TRBJ1-2; TRBD1 might be the D (6 bases). In germline, CDR1 is SGHTA, CDR2 FQGNSA. The CDR3 covers 16 residues. The CDR3 DNA sequence: TGTGCCAACAGCTTAGCCGGGAGGCTGGGGGCAGGTGGCTACACCTTC. Translating it yields CANSLAGRLGAGGYTF.

At least ten counts were recorded for this clonotype. This chain uses TRBV5-1 with TRBJ2-1; 8 nucleotides match TRBD2. Germline values: CDR1 SGHRS, CDR2 YFSETQ. Trimming at V came to 3 bases and at J to 4 bases, leaving 12 bases not matched to a gene. The CDR3 is 17 residues long. The CDR3 DNA sequence: TGCGCCAGCAGCTCCTATTTTCGAGCGGGGGTGTACAATGAGCAGTTCTTC. Translating it yields CASSSYFRAGVYNEQFF.

This chain uses TRBV12-3 or TRBV12-4 with TRBJ1-3; D remains unclear. The CDR3 spans 14 residues. V lost 0 bases, J lost 7 bases, and 10 bases lay in between. The CDR3 nucleotides read TGTGCCAGCAGTTTAGCGGCAGGAGGGAACACCATATATTTT. Translated: CASSLAAGGNTIYF.